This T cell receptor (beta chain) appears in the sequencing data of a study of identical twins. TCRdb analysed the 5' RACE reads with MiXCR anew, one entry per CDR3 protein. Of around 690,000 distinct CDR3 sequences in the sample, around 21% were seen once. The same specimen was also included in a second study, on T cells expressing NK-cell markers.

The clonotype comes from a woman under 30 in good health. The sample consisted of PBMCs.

The CDR3 bases are TGTGCCAGCACGCCGGGACTCGAGAGGGACGAGCAGTACTTC. As protein: CASTPGLERDEQYF. V usage is TRBV12-3 or TRBV12-4 and J usage is TRBJ2-7, with TRBD2 as a possible D gene (6 bases). Trimming left V 7 bases short and J 5 bases short, with 18 bases between. This CDR3 comprises 14 residues.